This TCR beta chain appears in the sequencing data of a study of a mutant IDH1 vaccine in newly diagnosed glioma. Remarks on this clone: Its specificity is not known.

Time point indicated: week 47, end of study. In every dose of vaccine, 300 ug of mutant IDH1 20-mer peptide was given alongside topical imiquimod. TCRdb's copy holds only in-frame clones and misses some; the assay was immunoSEQ multiplex PCR. The sample yields about 50,000 clones, roughly 80% seen once. The CDR3 totals 13 residues. Germline CDR1 and CDR2: MNHNS and SASEGT. V lost 5 bases, J lost 3 bases, and 11 bases lay in between. This TCR was recovered from a woman aged 25 to 39 with glioma. Some clones in this sample may be carry-over from other donors' samples. The chain recombines TRBV6-1 with TRBJ2-7; D remains unclear. Specimen: PBMCs, collected from a glioma patient whose treatment included an IDH1 peptide vaccine. The CDR3 region is CASSTRPDYEQYF. The CDR3 DNA sequence: TGTGCCAGCAGTACCCGGCCGGACTACGAGCAGTACTTC.